This T cell receptor beta chain derives from a study of Ad26.COV2.S vaccination and SARS-CoV-2 variants. Germline V gene lookup returns CDR1 SEHNR and CDR2 FQNEAQ (reference sequence). CDR3 length equals 12 residues. The V end was cut by 5 bases, the J end by 10 bases, with 12 bases between. The treatment is: about 20 received Ad26.COV2.S at low or high dose, single or two shots; 5 received placebo; per-sample allocation not given. Samples came from day 63 after the first vaccine or placebo injection. The data were produced by immunoSEQ multiplex PCR, yet TCRdb's version contains in-frame clones alone and is incomplete. The table records 200,000 to 300,000 clones, 70% to 90% of them present only once.

This specimen was peripheral blood, taken in a trial of Ad26.COV2.S vaccine versus placebo. J is TRBJ2-1 and V is TRBV7-9, with D perhaps being TRBD1 or TRBD2 (5 bases each). The clonotype was recovered from a person aged 18-60 years who received the Ad26.COV2.S COVID-19 vaccine or a placebo. CDR3 sequence: CASSPGAREQFF. DNA for the CDR3: TGTGCCAGCAGCCCCGGGGCACGGGAGCAGTTCTTC.